This T cell receptor (beta chain) stems from a study of T cells in localized non-small cell lung cancer. Study-level findings and limits: Of the top 100 tumor clones, median around 60 were in adjacent lung, 25 to 35 among its top 100. Elevated blood T cell density was associated with longer overall survival. Heterogeneity remains possible, as sequencing covered one tumor region only.

Clones were read by immunoSEQ multiplex PCR, and TCRdb kept only the in-frame ones, dropping some. In the table there are 100,000 to 150,000 clones, roughly 90% of which are singletons. Notes on this clone: Its specificity is not known.

Sequencing was performed on peripheral blood, taken before any cancer treatment. The receptor comes from a female donor aged 60 or older with stage I lung adenocarcinoma.

Written as DNA, the CDR3 is TGTGCCAGCAGCCCGTTGAGGGCGGGAACCGCCGGGGAGCTGTTTTTT. This codes for CASSPLRAGTAGELFF. The chain is built from TRBV7-3 and TRBJ2-2; D perhaps matches TRBD2 (6 bases). V was pared by 5 bases and J by 6 bases, with 19 bases between. Germline V CDR1 and CDR2: SGHTA, FQGTGA. CDR3 size: 16 residues.